One TCR beta chain is described in this entry. TCRdb called the PCR reads again in MiXCR, with one record for every CDR3 protein. The sample holds hundreds of thousands of distinct CDR3 sequences, 25% seen once. The sample originates from a study of molecular identifiers for immune sequencing clone quantification. CDR3 length: 16 residues. Losses at the gene ends were 3 bases for V and 0 bases for J; bases not matched to a gene: 8. Germline CDR1 LGHNA, CDR2 YNFKEQ. The chain links TRBV4-2 to TRBJ2-7; 7 positions match TRBD1. Input material: naive CD8+ T cells from blood, with Jurkat cell RNA spiked in. Subset described: FACS-sorted CD8+CD4-CCR7+CD45RA+ naive T cells. The sequence came from a human donor in good health. Some libraries in this study had Jurkat cell RNA spiked in. CDR3 region: CASSHSSGTASYEQYF. Written as DNA, the CDR3 is TGTGCCAGCAGCCATTCCTCCGGGACAGCCTCCTACGAGCAGTACTTC.